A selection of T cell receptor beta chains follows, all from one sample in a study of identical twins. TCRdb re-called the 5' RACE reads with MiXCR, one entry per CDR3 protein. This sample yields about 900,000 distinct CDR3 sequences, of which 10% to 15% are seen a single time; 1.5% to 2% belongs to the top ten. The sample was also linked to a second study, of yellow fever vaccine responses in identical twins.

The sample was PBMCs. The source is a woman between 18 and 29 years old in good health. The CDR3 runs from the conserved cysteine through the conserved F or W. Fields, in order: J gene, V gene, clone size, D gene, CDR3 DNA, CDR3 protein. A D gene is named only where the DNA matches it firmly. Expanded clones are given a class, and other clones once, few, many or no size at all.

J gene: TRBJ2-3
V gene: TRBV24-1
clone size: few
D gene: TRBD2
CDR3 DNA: TGTGCCACCAGTGACCGGACTAGCGGGCGCACAGATACGCAGTATTTT
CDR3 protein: CATSDRTSGRTDTQYF

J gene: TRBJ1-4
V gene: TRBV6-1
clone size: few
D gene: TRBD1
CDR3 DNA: TGTGCCAGCAGCGCCACTGGGACAGGGCTTGAAAAACTGTTTTTT
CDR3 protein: CASSATGTGLEKLFF

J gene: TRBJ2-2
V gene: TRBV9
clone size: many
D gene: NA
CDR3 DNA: TGTGCCAGCAGCGTAGACACAGCTTTCACCGGGGAGCTGTTTTTT
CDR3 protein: CASSVDTAFTGELFF

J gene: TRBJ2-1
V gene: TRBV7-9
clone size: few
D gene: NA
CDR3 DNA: TGTGCCAGCACCTCAGGGGTTGGAAATGAGCAGTTCTTC
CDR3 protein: CASTSGVGNEQFF

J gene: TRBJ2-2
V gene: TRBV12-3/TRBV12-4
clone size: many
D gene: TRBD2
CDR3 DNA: TGTGCCAGCAGTACGGGACTAGCGGGAGCCGGGGAGCTGTTTTTT
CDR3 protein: CASSTGLAGAGELFF

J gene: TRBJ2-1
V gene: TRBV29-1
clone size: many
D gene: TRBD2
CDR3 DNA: TGCAGCGTTGAAGATTTCCTAGCGGGAGACTACAATGAGCAGTTCTTC
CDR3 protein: CSVEDFLAGDYNEQFF

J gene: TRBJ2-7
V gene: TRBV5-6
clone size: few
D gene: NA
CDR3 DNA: TGTGCCAGCAGCAAAACCGGGCGGAACGTTTACGAGCAGTACTTC
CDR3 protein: CASSKTGRNVYEQYF

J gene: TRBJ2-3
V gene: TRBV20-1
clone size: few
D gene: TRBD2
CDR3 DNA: TGCAGTGCTAGAGATCCTGGGCTAGCGGGTGGTACGCAGTATTTT
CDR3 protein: CSARDPGLAGGTQYF

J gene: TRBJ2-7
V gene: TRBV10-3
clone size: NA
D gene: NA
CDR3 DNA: TGTGCCATCACAGGGGTAGACGGCTACGAGCAGTACTTC
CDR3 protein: CAITGVDGYEQYF

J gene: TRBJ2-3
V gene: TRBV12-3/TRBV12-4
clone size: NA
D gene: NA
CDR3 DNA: TGTGCCAGCAGTCCCGGGACCCCGAGGACAGATACGCAGTATTTT
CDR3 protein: CASSPGTPRTDTQYF

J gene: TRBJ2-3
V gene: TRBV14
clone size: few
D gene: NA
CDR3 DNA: TGTGCCAGCAGCCATGGAAAGGACAGCACAGATACGCAGTATTTT
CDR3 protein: CASSHGKDSTDTQYF

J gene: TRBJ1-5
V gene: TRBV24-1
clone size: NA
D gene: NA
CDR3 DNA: TGTGCCACCAGCCAGACGGGTAATCAGCCCCAGCATTTT
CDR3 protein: CATSQTGNQPQHF

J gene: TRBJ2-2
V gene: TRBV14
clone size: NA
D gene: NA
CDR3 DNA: TGTGCCAGCAGCCAAGGGACATTTGGGGGGGAGCTGTTTTTT
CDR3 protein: CASSQGTFGGELFF

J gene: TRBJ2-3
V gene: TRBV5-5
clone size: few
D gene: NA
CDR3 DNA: TGTGCCAGCAGCCATGGGGTTGGGGCGGCAGATACGCAGTATTTT
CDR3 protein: CASSHGVGAADTQYF

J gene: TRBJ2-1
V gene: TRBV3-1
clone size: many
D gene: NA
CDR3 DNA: TGTGCCAGCAGCCAAAGAGTAAGGACAGCAGATGAGCAGTTCTTC
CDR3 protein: CASSQRVRTADEQFF

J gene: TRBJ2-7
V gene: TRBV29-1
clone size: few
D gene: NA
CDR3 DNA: TGCAGCGTTGTCGATGGGGAAAGGGAGCAGTACTTC
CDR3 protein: CSVVDGEREQYF

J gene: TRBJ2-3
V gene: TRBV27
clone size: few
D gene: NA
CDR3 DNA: TGTGCCAGCTTTACCGAAGGCGGAACTAGCACAGATACGCAGTATTTT
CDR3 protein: CASFTEGGTSTDTQYF

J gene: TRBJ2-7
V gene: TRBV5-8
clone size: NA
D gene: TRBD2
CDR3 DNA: TGTGCCAGCAGCTCCGGCTCGACTAGCGGGTCCTACGAGCAGTACTTC
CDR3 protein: CASSSGSTSGSYEQYF

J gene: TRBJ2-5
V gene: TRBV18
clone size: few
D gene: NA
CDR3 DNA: TGTGCCAGCTCACCAATCGCGGGCAGAATCCAAGAGACCCAGTACTTC
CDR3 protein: CASSPIAGRIQETQYF

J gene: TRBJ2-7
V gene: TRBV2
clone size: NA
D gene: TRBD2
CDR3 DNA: TGTGCCAGCACTAAGGGGACTAGCGAGGGCTACGAGCAGTACTTC
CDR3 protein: CASTKGTSEGYEQYF

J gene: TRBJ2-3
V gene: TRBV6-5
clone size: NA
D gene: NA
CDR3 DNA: TGTGCCAGCACCAGCGGCGCGGCGCAGTATTTT
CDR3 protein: CASTSGAAQYF

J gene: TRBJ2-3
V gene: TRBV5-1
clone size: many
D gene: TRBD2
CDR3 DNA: TGCGCCAGCAGCCCTTACGGGAGGGTCACAGATACGCAGTATTTT
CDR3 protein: CASSPYGRVTDTQYF

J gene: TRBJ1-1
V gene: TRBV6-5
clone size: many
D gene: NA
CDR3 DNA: TGTGCCAGCAGTTATCGCCGACAGTCGAACACTGAAGCTTTCTTT
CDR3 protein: CASSYRRQSNTEAFF

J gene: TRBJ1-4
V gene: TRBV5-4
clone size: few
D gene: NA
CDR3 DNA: TGTGCCAGCAGCTCGCCGGGACAAGATGAAAAACTGTTTTTT
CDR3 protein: CASSSPGQDEKLFF

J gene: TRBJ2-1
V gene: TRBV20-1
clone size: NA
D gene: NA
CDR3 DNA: TGCAGTGCTAGAGATCTATCCGGGGGAAACTCCTACAATGAGCAGTTCTTC
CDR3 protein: CSARDLSGGNSYNEQFF

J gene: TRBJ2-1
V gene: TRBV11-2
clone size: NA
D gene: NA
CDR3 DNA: TGTGCCAGCAGCCTCCGGGACCCTTCCTACAATGAGCAGTTCTTC
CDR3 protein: CASSLRDPSYNEQFF

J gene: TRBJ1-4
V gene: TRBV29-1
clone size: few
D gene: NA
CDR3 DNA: TGCAGCGTTGAACTATACAGCACTAATGAAAAACTGTTTTTT
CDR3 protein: CSVELYSTNEKLFF

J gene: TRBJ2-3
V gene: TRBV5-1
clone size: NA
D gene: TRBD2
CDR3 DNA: TGCGCCAGCAATCCGGGACTAGCGGGAGTTGGGGATACGCAGTATTTT
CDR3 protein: CASNPGLAGVGDTQYF

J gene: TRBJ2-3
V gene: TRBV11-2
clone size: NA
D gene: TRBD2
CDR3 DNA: TGTGCCAGCAGCTTAGGTGGTAGCGGGATGGCAGATACGCAGTATTTT
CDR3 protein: CASSLGGSGMADTQYF

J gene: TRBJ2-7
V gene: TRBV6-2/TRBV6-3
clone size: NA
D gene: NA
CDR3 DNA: TGTGCCAGCAGTTACTCTACTAGTACCCCCCTCTCCTACGAGCAGTACTTC
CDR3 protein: CASSYSTSTPLSYEQYF

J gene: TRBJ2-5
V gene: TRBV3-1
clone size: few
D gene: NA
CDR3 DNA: TGTGCCAGCAGCCAAGAGGGCAGGTACCAAGAGACCCAGTACTTC
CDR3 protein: CASSQEGRYQETQYF

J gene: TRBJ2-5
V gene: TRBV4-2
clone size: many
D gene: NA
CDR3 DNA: TGTGCCAGCAGCCAAGATCGGTCCTGGCAAGAGACCCAGTACTTC
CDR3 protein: CASSQDRSWQETQYF

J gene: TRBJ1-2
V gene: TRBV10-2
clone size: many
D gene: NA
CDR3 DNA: TGCGCCAGCAGTGTAGGGGACTATGGCTACACCTTC
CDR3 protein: CASSVGDYGYTF

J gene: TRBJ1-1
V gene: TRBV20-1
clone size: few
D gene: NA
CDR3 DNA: TGCAGTGCCCCCACCAGGGGCACTGAAGCTTTCTTT
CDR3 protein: CSAPTRGTEAFF

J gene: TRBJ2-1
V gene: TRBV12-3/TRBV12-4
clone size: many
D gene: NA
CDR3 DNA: TGTGCCAGCAGCTTCGAATACAATGAGCAGTTCTTC
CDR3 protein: CASSFEYNEQFF

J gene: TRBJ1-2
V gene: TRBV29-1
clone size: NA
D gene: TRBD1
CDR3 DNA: TGCAGCGTTCCGGCAGGGGGGGGCTATGGCTACACCTTC
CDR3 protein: CSVPAGGGYGYTF

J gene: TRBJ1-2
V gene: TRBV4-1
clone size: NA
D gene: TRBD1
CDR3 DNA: TGCGCCAGCAGCCAAGCGACAGGGTTTGGTGGCTACACCTTC
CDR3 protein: CASSQATGFGGYTF

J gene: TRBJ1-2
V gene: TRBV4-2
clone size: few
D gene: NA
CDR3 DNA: TGTGCCAGCAGCTCGCCGGCCGGCGGGAATGGCTACACCTTC
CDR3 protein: CASSSPAGGNGYTF

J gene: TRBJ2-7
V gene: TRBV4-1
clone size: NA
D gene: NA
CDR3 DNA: TGCGCCAGCAGCCCCCTCCCGGTAAGCTCCTACGAGCAGTACTTC
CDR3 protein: CASSPLPVSSYEQYF

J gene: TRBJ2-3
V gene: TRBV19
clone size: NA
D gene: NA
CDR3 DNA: TGTGCCAGTAGTATAGGACAGGGAGGAGATACGCAGTATTTT
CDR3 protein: CASSIGQGGDTQYF

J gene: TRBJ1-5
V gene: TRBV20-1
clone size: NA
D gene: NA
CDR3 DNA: TGCAGTGCGTCCAATCCACAGGATAGCAATCAGCCCCAGCATTTT
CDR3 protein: CSASNPQDSNQPQHF

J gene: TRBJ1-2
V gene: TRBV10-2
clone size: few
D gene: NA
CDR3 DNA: TGCGCCAGCATGGGTAGGGATGGCTACACCTTC
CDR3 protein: CASMGRDGYTF

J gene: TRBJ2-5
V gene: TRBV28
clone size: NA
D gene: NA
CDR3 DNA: TGTGCCAGCAGTTTACGTCGAGGAGGAGGACAAGAGACCCAGTACTTC
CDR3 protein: CASSLRRGGGQETQYF

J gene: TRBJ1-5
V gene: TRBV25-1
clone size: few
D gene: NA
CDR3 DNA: TGTGCCAGCAGTGGTCCGGGACACCTTAGCAATCAGCCCCAGCATTTT
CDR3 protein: CASSGPGHLSNQPQHF

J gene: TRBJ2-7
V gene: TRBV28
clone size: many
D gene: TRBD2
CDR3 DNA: TGTGCCAGCAGGGAGCGGGAGCTCGACGAGCAGTACTTC
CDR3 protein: CASRERELDEQYF

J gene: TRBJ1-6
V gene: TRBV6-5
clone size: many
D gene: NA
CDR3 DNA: TGTGCCAGCAGTTACACTGGGATGGGCAGGGTGGGACCCCTCCACTTT
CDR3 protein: CASSYTGMGRVGPLHF

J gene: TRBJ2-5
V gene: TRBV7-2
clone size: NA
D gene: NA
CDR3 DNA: TGTGCCAGCAGCGTCAGACCAATTGAGACCCAGTACTTC
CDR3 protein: CASSVRPIETQYF

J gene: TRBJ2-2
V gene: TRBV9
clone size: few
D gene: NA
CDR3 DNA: TGTGCCAGCAGCGGAGGGGCCCCGGGCACCGGGGAGCTGTTTTTT
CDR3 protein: CASSGGAPGTGELFF

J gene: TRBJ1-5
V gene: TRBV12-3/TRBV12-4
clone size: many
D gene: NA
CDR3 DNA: TGTGCCAGCAGCTCGGGGGGTCAGCCCCAGCATTTT
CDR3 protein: CASSSGGQPQHF

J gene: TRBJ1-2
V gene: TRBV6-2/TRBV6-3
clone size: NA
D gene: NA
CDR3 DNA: TGTGCCAGCAGCACCGGGGGAATCTATGGCTACACCTTC
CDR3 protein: CASSTGGIYGYTF

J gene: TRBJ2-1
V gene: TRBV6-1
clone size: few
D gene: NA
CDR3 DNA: TGTGCCAGCAGTGAAGTGAGCAACTGGTCTTACAATGAGCAGTTCTTC
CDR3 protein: CASSEVSNWSYNEQFF

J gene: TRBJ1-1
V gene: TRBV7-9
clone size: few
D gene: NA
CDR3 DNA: TGTGCCAGCAGCTTAGTGCCACTCACTGAAGCTTTCTTT
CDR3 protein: CASSLVPLTEAFF

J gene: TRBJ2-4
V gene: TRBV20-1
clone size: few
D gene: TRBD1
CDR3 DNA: TGCAGTGCTAGAGATGGTGGGACAGGGGGCGGATACATTCAGTACTTC
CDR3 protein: CSARDGGTGGGYIQYF

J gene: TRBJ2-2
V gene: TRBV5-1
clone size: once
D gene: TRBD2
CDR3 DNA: TGCGCCAGCAGCCCTCAGACTAGCGGGGCTGTCGGGGAGCTGTTTTTT
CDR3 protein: CASSPQTSGAVGELFF

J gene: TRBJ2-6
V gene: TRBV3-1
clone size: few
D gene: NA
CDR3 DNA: TGTGCCAGCAGCCAAATGACAGGATCTGGGGCCAACGTCCTGACTTTC
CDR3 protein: CASSQMTGSGANVLTF

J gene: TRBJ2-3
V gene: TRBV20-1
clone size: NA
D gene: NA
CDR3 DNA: TGCAGTGCTACGCAGGGAGAACGATATGAAGATACGCAGTATTTT
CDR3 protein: CSATQGERYEDTQYF

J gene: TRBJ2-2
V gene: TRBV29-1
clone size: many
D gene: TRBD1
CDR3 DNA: TGCAGCGTTGACGTCAGGGGACAGGGATACACCGGGGAGCTGTTTTTT
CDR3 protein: CSVDVRGQGYTGELFF